This T cell receptor (beta chain) comes out of a study of graft-versus-host responses after intestinal transplantation. Study observations and caveats: Individuals carrying graft-donor T cell macrochimerism showed high graft-versus-host to host-versus-graft clonal ratios in allografts.

Profiling relied on immunoSEQ multiplex PCR, and the TCRdb table lists in-frame clones only, not all of them. This table has tens of thousands of clones, around 96% appearing once. Worth noting for this clone: Its antigen is unidentified.

J lost 0 bases, V lost 3 bases, and 5 bases had no gene match. The CDR3 length is 17 residues. Germline CDR1 SGDLS, CDR2 YYNGEE. The clonotype comes from a human donor who received an intestinal transplant. The sequencing here drew on unstimulated CD8+ T cells sorted from spleen or lymph node cells, taken before intestinal transplant. V usage is TRBV9 and J usage is TRBJ1-5; 11 bases are shared with TRBD1. The CDR3 here is CASSAGTGGNSNQPQHF. CDR3 DNA sequence: TGTGCCAGCAGCGCCGGGACAGGGGGGAATAGCAATCAGCCCCAGCATTTT.